The TCR beta chain described here comes from a study of shared clonotypes between healthy human individuals. Study-level points and caveats: On the whole, naive subsets had larger estimated richness than memory subsets had. Against clonotypes common to all four donors, non-shared ones had lower generation probabilities.

Concerning this clone itself: No antigen is known for it.

This CDR3 comprises 11 residues. From germline, CDR1 is SNHLY and CDR2 FYNNEI. Trimming took 5 bases from V and 8 from J, leaving 9 bases between them. TCRdb's table, derived via immunoSEQ multiplex PCR, lists solely in-frame clones and lacks some. The sample includes approximately 980,000 clones, roughly 72% of them seen just once. This chain joins TRBV2 and TRBJ1-1; D is possibly TRBD1 (5 bases). This clonotype was obtained from a man aged 18 to 29 in good health. Sequences were obtained from memory CD4+ T cells sorted from blood. The subset: CD45RA-negative fraction. The CDR3 loop is CASSIDREAFF. As DNA, the CDR3 is TGTGCCAGCAGTATAGACAGAGAAGCTTTCTTT.